The T cell receptor beta chain described here comes from a study of T cell responses to AZD1222 COVID-19 vaccine. Method: immunoSEQ multiplex PCR; TCRdb's copy keeps in-frame clones and lacks some. The table shows 150,000 to 200,000 clones, with approximately 86% occurring only once. The CDR3 contains 19 residues. The V segment lost 0 bases and the J segment 2 bases; nucleotides outside the gene matches: 11. Germline V gene data show CDR1 as SGHRS and CDR2 as YFSETQ. This clone occurred a few times. This TCR was sampled from an adult in good health. The starting material was peripheral blood, obtained on day 0 of AZD1222 vaccination. The gene calls are TRBV5-1 and TRBJ2-2; 9 bases are a match to TRBD1. The CDR3 region is CASSLAGRTGVGNTGELFF. As DNA, the CDR3 is TGCGCCAGCAGCTTGGCCGGCAGGACAGGGGTAGGCAACACCGGGGAGCTGTTTTTT. Full variable domain (remainder filled in from reference TRBV5-1 and TRBJ2-2): KAGVTQTPRYLIKTRGQQVTLSCSPISGHRSVSWYQQTPGQGLQFLFEYFSETQRNKGNFPGRFSGRQFSNSRSEMNVSTLELGDSALYLCASSLAGRTGVGNTGELFFGEGSRLTVL.